Following are 32 T cell receptor beta chains from one sample sequenced in a study of tissue T cells after allogeneic stem cell transplantation. Sequencing was performed with immunoSEQ multiplex PCR; in TCRdb, only in-frame clones are kept and a portion is missing. The sample yields about 1,800 clones, about 52% seen once. The time point: mouse harvest day 14 after allogeneic transplant. Mouse grafts combined 10^7 T-cell-depleted bone marrow cells with 10^6 splenic CD5+ T cells. Material for sequencing was blood. The receptors here all came from a female BALB/c mouse given C57BL/6 T cells with graft-versus-host disease after an allogeneic hematopoietic cell transplant.

As to this clone: The germline and genes are mouse ones. The read ends 1 residue before the CDR3 terminus; that terminus is restored from the germline J gene. The chain links TRBV26 to TRBJ2-2; possibly TRBD1 for D (7 bases). The ends were cut back, 4 bases at V and 5 bases at J, with 11 bases in the middle. CDR1 and CDR2 (germline): KGHPV, FQNQEV (reference sequence). The length of the CDR3 is 14 residues. This chain's CDR3 is CASSQGARTGQLYF. Partial CDR3 DNA: TGTGCCAGCAGTCAGGGGGCGAGGACCGGGCAGCTCTAC.

A note on this clone: The gene names here belong to mouse. From the germline J gene comes the end of the CDR3, since the read stops 1 residue before it. The chain recombines TRBV26 with TRBJ2-2; no reliable D call. CDR3 size: 15 residues. Germline values: CDR1 KGHPV, CDR2 FQNQEV (reference sequence). Trimming removed 1 base at V and 0 bases at J, with 6 bases between. The CDR3 reads CASSLYRANTGQLYF. Partial CDR3 DNA: TGTGCCAGCAGTCTGTACAGAGCAAACACCGGGCAGCTCTAC.

By share of the sample, this clone is hyperexpanded. Germline and genes: mouse. The DNA ends 1 residue before the CDR3 does, and the rest of the CDR3 is filled in from the germline J gene. The chain uses TRBV31 and TRBJ2-1; D is undetermined. V was clipped by 3 bases and J by 5 bases, with 5 bases between them. The germline V gene encodes CDR1 GKSSPN and CDR2 SITVG. There are 11 residues in the CDR3. The covered CDR3 bases are TGTGCCTGGAGCCCCGATGCTGAGCAGTTC. Translation: CAWSPDAEQF. The full-length CDR3 reads as CAWSPDAEQFF.

In the case of this clone: Germline and genes here are mouse. The read ends 1 residue shy of where the CDR3 ends; the end is completed using the germline J gene. The chain carries TRBV4 and TRBJ2-5; D is ambiguous. The germline V and J ends were trimmed by 3 bases and 2 bases, with 3 bases remaining between them. The CDR3 length is 12 residues. The germline gives CDR1 LGHDT, CDR2 YNNKQL (reference sequence). The chain's CDR3 is CASSYLQDTQYF. The CDR3 DNA, read in part, is TGTGCCAGCAGCTACCTCCAAGACACCCAGTAC.

In the case of this clone: Mouse names are used for the genes. The read comes to an end 1 residue before the CDR3 does, leaving the germline J gene to fill in the end. This chain joins TRBV23 and TRBJ1-4; TRBD1 is taken as the D call from the table, unchecked against the DNA. The length of the CDR3 is 14 residues. The germline V gene has CDR1 KGHTA and CDR2 FQNQQP. CDR3 protein: CSSSPTGANERLFF. The part of the CDR3 DNA that was read is TGCTCCAGCAGTCCGACAGGGGCCAACGAAAGATTATTT.

For this clone: Gene names follow the mouse nomenclature. Partial CDR3 DNA: TGTGCCAGCGGTGCCGGACATATTTCCAACGAAAGATTATTT. Translated: CASGAGHISNERLF. The complete CDR3 reads CASGAGHISNERLFF. The chain is built from TRBV13-2 and TRBJ1-4; perhaps TRBD1 as D (5 bases). The missing CDR3 end, 1 residue past where the read stops, is filled in from the germline J gene. V lost 3 bases and J lost 0, with 9 bases in between. This CDR3 has 15 amino acids. Germline CDR1 is NNHNN and CDR2 is SYGAGS (reference sequence).

This clone turned up a few times. Gene names denote mouse genes. The sequenced CDR3 bases are TGTGCAAGCAGCTCCCCTCTGGGGGGGCGGGAACAGTAC. Its protein is CASSSPLGGREQY. Given in full, the CDR3 is CASSSPLGGREQYF. This rearrangement joins TRBV16 to TRBJ2-7; 10 bases are a match to TRBD2. The read comes to an end 1 residue before the CDR3 does, leaving the germline J gene to fill in the end. Per the germline V gene, CDR1 is SGHSA and CDR2 is FRNQAP. The trim removed 4 bases at V and 7 bases at J, leaving 7 bases unmatched. The CDR3 has 14 amino acids.

A word on this clone: Gene names follow the mouse nomenclature. The missing CDR3 end, 1 residue past where the read stops, is filled in from the germline J gene. The rearrangement joins TRBV14 to TRBJ1-2; no clear D gene. V lost 5 bases, J lost 0 bases, and 11 bases lay in between. This CDR3 spans 14 amino acids. Germline CDR1 SGHDT, CDR2 FRDEAV. Incomplete CDR3 DNA: TGTGCCAGCAGCCGCAATCGAGCAAACTCCGACTACACC. This sequence encodes CASSRNRANSDYT. The CDR3, in full, reads CASSRNRANSDYTF.

Comments on this clone: Gene labels here are mouse ones. The missing CDR3 end, 1 residue past where the read stops, is filled in from the germline J gene. The chain couples TRBV2 to TRBJ2-4; maybe TRBD2 (7 bases). This CDR3 has 16 amino acids. Germline loops: CDR1 LGHNA, CDR2 YSYQKL. Trimming cost V 1 base and J 0 bases, with 11 bases left between them. CDR3 DNA, as far as it was read: TGTGCCAGCAGCCAAGCCTGGGGGCTTAGTCAAAACACCTTGTAC. It specifies CASSQAWGLSQNTLY. The full CDR3 sequence reads CASSQAWGLSQNTLYF.

For this clone: Gene names are the mouse ones. Read data end 1 residue before the CDR3 end; the end is taken from the germline J gene. This rearrangement joins TRBV15 to TRBJ2-7, with D unclear. CDR3 size: 12 residues. Trimming left V 1 base short and J 2 bases short, with 3 bases between. Germline CDR1 reads SGHND; CDR2 reads FRSKSL. Here the CDR3 reads CASSLGTYEQYF. The sequenced CDR3 bases are TGTGCCAGCAGTTTAGGAACCTATGAACAGTAC.

Concerning this clone: Any gene name here is a mouse gene name. The read halts 1 residue ahead of the CDR3 end, with the missing end drawn from the germline J gene. V is TRBV13-3 and J is TRBJ2-4, with D unclear. Germline V CDR1 and CDR2: NNHDY, SYVADS. V shed 0 bases and J shed 6 bases, with 8 bases lying between them. CDR3 length: 13 residues. The DNA read from the CDR3 is TGTGCCAGCAGTGATGCAGACGGGAACACCTTGTAC. Amino acid sequence: CASSDADGNTLY. The whole CDR3 is CASSDADGNTLYF.

This clone has just a few counts. The gene names here belong to mouse. The read ends 1 residue early relative to the CDR3; the germline J gene fills the gap. The chain employs TRBV13-2 and TRBJ2-5, with D possibly TRBD1 on 5 matching bases. Trimming stripped 5 bases from V and 0 bases from J, with 7 bases between. The CDR3 is 13 residues long. Per germline, CDR1 NNHNN and CDR2 SYGAGS (reference sequence). Incomplete CDR3 DNA: TGTGCCAGCGGCAGGGTTAACCAAGACACCCAGTAC. Its protein is CASGRVNQDTQY. The full CDR3 is CASGRVNQDTQYF.

This clone was recorded a few times. Genes and germline come from the mouse. The sequenced fragment ends 1 residue before the CDR3 boundary, so the rest is inferred from the germline J gene. The chain carries TRBV13-2 and TRBJ1-3, with D unresolved. CDR1 and CDR2 from the germline V gene are NNHNN and SYGAGS (reference sequence). The CDR3 consists of 14 residues. The ends were cut back, 2 bases at V and 1 base at J, with 7 bases in the middle. CDR3: CASGEMTSGNTLYF. The CDR3 DNA, read in part, is TGTGCCAGCGGTGAAATGACCTCTGGAAATACGCTCTAT.

This clone was recorded a few times. Mouse gene names apply. Read sequence stops 1 residue before the CDR3 end, and the germline J gene provides the missing end. The chain has TRBV13-2 and TRBJ2-5, with a weak D call TRBD1 (5 bases). CDR3 size: 14 residues. The V end was cut by 1 base, the J end by 1 base, with 7 bases between. Germline CDR1 and CDR2: NNHNN and SYGAGS (reference sequence). This CDR3 reads CASGDPRDQDTQYF. CDR3 DNA, as far as it was read: TGTGCCAGCGGTGATCCCAGGGACCAAGACACCCAGTAC.

As for this clone: These gene names are mouse names. The read ends 1 residue early relative to the CDR3; the germline J gene fills the gap. The chain uses TRBV16 and TRBJ1-1; D is perhaps TRBD1 (6 bases). The CDR3 covers 14 residues. Germline V gene data show CDR1 as SGHSA and CDR2 as FRNQAP. V lost 4 bases and J lost 0, with 9 bases in between. The CDR3 DNA, read in part, is TGTGCAAGCAGCTCCGGGACATCAAACACAGAAGTCTTC. Translating gives CASSSGTSNTEVF. The whole CDR3 is CASSSGTSNTEVFF.

As to this clone: The listed genes are named as in mouse. The read ends 1 residue before the CDR3 terminus; that terminus is restored from the germline J gene. The chain has TRBV26 and TRBJ1-1; possible D gene TRBD1, 5 bases. This CDR3 has 13 amino acids. V dropped 4 bases and J dropped 0 bases, with 6 bases sitting between them. Germline CDR1 is KGHPV and CDR2 is FQNQEV (reference sequence). The DNA read from the CDR3 is TGTGCCAGCAGTCAACAGGAGAACACAGAAGTCTTC. Its translation is CASSQQENTEVF. The complete CDR3 sequence is CASSQQENTEVFF. Full variable domain (remainder filled in from reference TRBV26 and TRBJ1-1): NSKVIQTPRYLVKGQGQKAKMRCIPEKGHPVVFWYQQNKNNEFKFLINFQNQEVLQQIDMTEKRFSAECPSNSPCSLEIQSSEAGDSALYLCASSQQENTEVFFGKGTRLTVV.

Worth noting for this clone: Gene names and germline refer to mouse. Sequencing ends 1 residue short of the CDR3 end; the germline J gene provides the rest. V and J are TRBV31 and TRBJ1-1; possible D gene TRBD1, 6 bases. V lost 1 base and J lost 2, with 8 bases in between. Germline CDR1 is GKSSPN and CDR2 is SITVG. The CDR3 covers 13 residues. The CDR3 loop reads CAWSQTGNTEVFF. CDR3 DNA (partial): TGTGCCTGGAGTCAGACAGGCAACACAGAAGTCTTC.

This clone is medium-sized. Here the gene names and germline are mouse. Coverage ceases 1 residue before the CDR3 finishes, and the germline J gene fills in the end. V and J are TRBV2 and TRBJ1-2; tentative D call: TRBD1 (6 bases). V lost 2 bases and J lost 0, with 10 bases in between. This CDR3 is 15 amino acids long. Germline lookup yields CDR1 LGHNA and CDR2 YSYQKL. CDR3 DNA, as far as it was read: TGTGCCAGCAGCCAATTCCACAGGGCAAACTCCGACTACACC. As protein: CASSQFHRANSDYT. The CDR3 in its entirety is CASSQFHRANSDYTF.

In regard to this clone: Mouse gene names and germline throughout. The read comes to an end 1 residue before the CDR3 does, leaving the germline J gene to fill in the end. The chain has TRBV26 and TRBJ2-4, with a weak D call TRBD2 (6 bases). The V gene lost 1 base and the J gene lost 4 bases, with 6 bases spanning the gap. Germline V gene sequence: CDR1 KGHPV, CDR2 FQNQEV (reference sequence). CDR3 length: 13 residues. The sequenced part of the CDR3 DNA is TGTGCCAGCAGTCTGTTGGGGGAAAACACCTTGTAC. It specifies CASSLLGENTLY. In full, the CDR3 is CASSLLGENTLYF. Complete variable domain (other parts from reference TRBV26 and TRBJ2-4): NSKVIQTPRYLVKGQGQKAKMRCIPEKGHPVVFWYQQNKNNEFKFLINFQNQEVLQQIDMTEKRFSAECPSNSPCSLEIQSSEAGDSALYLCASSLLGENTLYFGAGTRLSVL.

Regarding this clone: Mouse gene names and germline throughout. The read gets to within 1 residue of the CDR3 end, and the germline J gene fills in the rest. J is TRBJ2-5 and V is TRBV4; TRBD2 agrees at 14 bases. The CDR3 contains 15 residues. V was clipped by 5 bases and J by 6 bases; unmatched bases: 4. The germline gives CDR1 LGHDT, CDR2 YNNKQL (reference sequence). CDR3 loop: CASSRDWGGEDTQYF. The covered CDR3 bases are TGTGCCAGCAGCCGGGACTGGGGGGGCGAGGACACCCAGTAC.

This clone came up a few times. Gene names follow the mouse nomenclature. With the read ending 1 residue before the CDR3 end, the germline J gene is used to fill in that end. V usage is TRBV13-2 and J usage is TRBJ1-3; no definite D call. The V and J ends lost 1 base and 0 bases respectively, with 5 bases between them. The length of the CDR3 is 14 residues. Germline assignment: CDR1 NNHNN and CDR2 SYGAGS (reference sequence). CDR3 sequence reads: CASGDKDSGNTLYF. Incomplete CDR3 DNA: TGTGCCAGCGGTGATAAGGATTCTGGAAATACGCTCTAT.

About this clone itself: The genes are named according to mouse. The CDR3 goes on 1 residue after the read ends, and that part is filled in from the germline J gene. This chain connects TRBV13-3 to TRBJ2-5; 10 bases line up with TRBD2. The germline V gene encodes CDR1 NNHDY and CDR2 SYVADS. Trimming at V came to 3 bases and at J to 7 bases, leaving 5 bases not matched to a gene. This CDR3 spans 14 amino acids. CDR3 bases read: TGTGCCAGCAGTGCTCTGGGGGGGCGCAACACCCAGTAC. Its protein product is CASSALGGRNTQY. The CDR3 in full is CASSALGGRNTQYF. The whole variable domain, filled in from reference TRBV13-3 and TRBJ2-5, reads EAAVTQSPRSKVAVTGGKVTLSCHQTNNHDYMYWYRQDTGHGLRLIHYSYVADSTEKGDIPDGYKASRPSQENFSLILELASLSQTAVYFCASSALGGRNTQYFGPGTRLLVL.

With regard to this clone: Each gene name is a mouse one. The CDR3 extends 1 residue past the end of the read, so its final part is completed from the germline J gene. The chain combines TRBV13-3 with TRBJ1-1, with no clear D. Germline-derived CDR1 and CDR2 are NNHDY and SYVADS. Trimming shortened V by 2 bases and J by 1 base, and 6 bases separated the two germline ends. The length of the CDR3 is 13 residues. The CDR3 bases that were read are TGTGCCAGCAGTGAGGGGAGGAACACAGAAGTCTTC. Its protein product is CASSEGRNTEVF. The whole CDR3 protein is CASSEGRNTEVFF.

This clone appeared a single time. The listed genes are named as in mouse. The CDR3 is cut off 1 residue early in the read; its end comes from the germline J gene. The same CDR3 arises from other DNA sequences in this sample as well. The rearrangement uses TRBV26 and TRBJ1-1; D is uncertain. The germline CDR1 and CDR2 sequences are KGHPV and FQNQEV (reference sequence). The CDR3 totals 12 residues. V was pared by 3 bases and J by 1 base, with 3 bases between. Partial CDR3 DNA: TGTGCCAGCAGTCTAGGGAACACAGAAGTCTTC. Protein: CASSLGNTEVF. The complete CDR3 sequence is CASSLGNTEVFF.

Points on this clone: The germline and genes are mouse ones. The CDR3: CASSEYSYNSPLYF. CDR3 DNA, as far as it was read: TGTGCCAGCAGCGAGTATTCCTATAATTCGCCCCTCTAC. V and J are TRBV26 and TRBJ1-6; D unclear. The read halts 1 residue ahead of the CDR3 end, with the missing end drawn from the germline J gene. TRBJ1-6 is flagged as an ORF with uncertain function. V lost 6 bases to trimming and J lost 0 bases, with 6 bases between them. Germline assignment: CDR1 KGHPV and CDR2 FQNQEV (reference sequence). This CDR3 is 14 amino acids long.

Regarding this clone: Gene names and germline refer to mouse. Sequencing ends 1 residue short of the CDR3 end; the germline J gene provides the rest. The chain has TRBV13-3 and TRBJ1-4; D gene uncertain. Looked up from germline, CDR1 is NNHDY and CDR2 is SYVADS. The CDR3 length is 14 residues. V was clipped by 4 bases and J by 0 bases, with 7 bases between them. CDR3 DNA, as far as it was read: TGTGCCAGCAGTAACAGATTTTCCAACGAAAGATTATTT. Encoded protein: CASSNRFSNERLF. The whole CDR3 protein is CASSNRFSNERLFF.

In the case of this clone: Any gene name here is a mouse gene name. The read terminates 1 residue ahead of where the CDR3 ends, so the germline J gene completes it. The rearrangement links TRBV26 to TRBJ1-1; 10 bases fit TRBD1. The germline gives CDR1 KGHPV, CDR2 FQNQEV (reference sequence). CDR3 length: 13 residues. The V segment lost 5 bases and the J segment 6 bases; nucleotides outside the gene matches: 3. The chain's CDR3 is CASSRQGAAEVFF. Partial CDR3 DNA: TGTGCCAGCAGTAGACAGGGGGCGGCAGAAGTCTTC.

For this clone: The gene names given are mouse names. CDR3 bases read: TGTGGTGCTAGGGCTGCAGGGGTGGGCACAGAAGTCTTC. It codes for CGARAAGVGTEVF. The entire CDR3 is CGARAAGVGTEVFF. V usage is TRBV20 and J usage is TRBJ1-1; D is perhaps TRBD1 (6 bases). The read ends 1 residue early relative to the CDR3; the germline J gene fills the gap. The CDR3 covers 14 residues. Trimming shortened V by 1 base and J by 4 bases, and 13 bases separated the two germline ends. Germline V gives CDR1 GFQATS, CDR2 STVNSAI.

On this clone itself: The gene names given are mouse names. The CDR3 extends 1 residue past the end of the read, so its final part is completed from the germline J gene. V is TRBV19 and J is TRBJ1-1; D not certain. Germline values: CDR1 FNHDT, CDR2 SITEND (reference sequence). The CDR3 totals 12 residues. The ends were cut back, 1 base at V and 0 bases at J, with 1 base in the middle. CDR3 bases read: TGTGCCAGCAGTATAAAGAACACAGAAGTCTTC. Translated, it gives CASSIKNTEVF. The CDR3 reads in full as CASSIKNTEVFF.

This clone was observed once. The gene names here belong to mouse. With the read ending 1 residue before the CDR3 end, the germline J gene is used to fill in that end. The gene calls are TRBV26 and TRBJ1-1; TRBD1 matches 7 bases. V shed 4 bases and J 6 bases; nucleotides not matched to a gene: 2. This CDR3 is 12 amino acids long. The germline CDR1 and CDR2 sequences are KGHPV and FQNQEV (reference sequence). The sequenced part of the CDR3 DNA is TGTGCCAGCAGTCGACAGGGTCCAGAAGTCTTC. As protein: CASSRQGPEVF. The whole CDR3 reads CASSRQGPEVFF.

As regards this clone: The gene names here belong to mouse. Read sequence stops 1 residue before the CDR3 end, and the germline J gene provides the missing end. The chain uses TRBV5 and TRBJ1-5; D is unclear. The germline CDR1 and CDR2 sequences are LGHNA and YNLKQL (reference sequence). CDR3 length: 15 amino acids. V lost 0 bases, J lost 0 bases, and 6 bases lay in between. CDR3 DNA (partial): TGTGCCAGCAGCCAAGACAAATATAACAACCAGGCTCCGCTT. It yields the protein CASSQDKYNNQAPL. The whole CDR3 is CASSQDKYNNQAPLF.

The sample holds a few counts of this clone. Genes and germline come from the mouse. The CDR3 extends 1 residue past the end of the read, so its final part is completed from the germline J gene. The gene calls are TRBV2 and TRBJ1-2; D is unresolved. CDR1 and CDR2 (germline): LGHNA, YSYQKL. V was shortened by 0 bases and J by 0 bases, with 5 bases between the two germline ends. This CDR3 spans 14 amino acids. The CDR3 DNA, read in part, is TGTGCCAGCAGCCAAGATTGGGCAAACTCCGACTACACC. Its protein is CASSQDWANSDYT. The CDR3 in its entirety is CASSQDWANSDYTF.